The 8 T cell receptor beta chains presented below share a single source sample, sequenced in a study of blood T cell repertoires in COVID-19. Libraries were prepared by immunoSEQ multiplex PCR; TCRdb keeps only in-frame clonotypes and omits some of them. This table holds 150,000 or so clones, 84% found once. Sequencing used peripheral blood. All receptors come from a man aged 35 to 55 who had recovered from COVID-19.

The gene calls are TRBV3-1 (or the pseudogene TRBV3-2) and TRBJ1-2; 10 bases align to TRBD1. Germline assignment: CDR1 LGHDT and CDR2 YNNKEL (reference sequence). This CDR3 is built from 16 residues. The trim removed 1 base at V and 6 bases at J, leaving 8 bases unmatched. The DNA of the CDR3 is TGTGCCAGCAGCCAAGTTCTGAGACAGGGGGCAGATGGCTACACCTTC. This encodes CASSQVLRQGADGYTF.

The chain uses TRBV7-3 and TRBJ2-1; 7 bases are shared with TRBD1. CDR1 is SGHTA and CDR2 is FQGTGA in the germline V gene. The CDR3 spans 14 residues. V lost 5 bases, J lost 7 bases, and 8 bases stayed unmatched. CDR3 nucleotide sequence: TGTGCCAGCAGCCCACAGGGGCGCGGGAATGAGCAGTTCTTC. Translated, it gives CASSPQGRGNEQFF.

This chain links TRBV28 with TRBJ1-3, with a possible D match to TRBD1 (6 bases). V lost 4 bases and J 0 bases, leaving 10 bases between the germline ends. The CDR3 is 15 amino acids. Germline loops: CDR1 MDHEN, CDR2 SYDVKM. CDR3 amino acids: CASSSPDSSGNTIYF. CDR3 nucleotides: TGTGCCAGCAGTTCCCCGGACAGCTCTGGAAACACCATATATTTT.

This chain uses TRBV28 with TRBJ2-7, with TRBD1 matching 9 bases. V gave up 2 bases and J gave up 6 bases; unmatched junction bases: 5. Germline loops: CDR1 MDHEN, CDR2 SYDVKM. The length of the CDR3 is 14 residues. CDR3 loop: CASSLPGQGAEQYF. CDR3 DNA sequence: TGTGCCAGCAGTTTACCGGGACAGGGTGCCGAGCAGTACTTC.

DNA for the CDR3: TGTGCCAGCAGTTCCCGAGGCGGTCAGCCCCAGCATTTT. Protein: CASSSRGGQPQHF. This rearrangement joins TRBV6-5 to TRBJ1-5; the D is unclear. The CDR3 contains 13 residues. V lost 4 bases to trimming and J lost 6 bases, with 10 bases between them. CDR1 and CDR2 (germline): MNHEY, SVGAGI.

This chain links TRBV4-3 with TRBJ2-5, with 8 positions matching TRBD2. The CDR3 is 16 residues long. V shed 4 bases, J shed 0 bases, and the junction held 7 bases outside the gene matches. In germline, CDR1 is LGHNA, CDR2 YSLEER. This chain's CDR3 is CASSPELADDQETQYF. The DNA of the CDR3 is TGCGCCAGCAGCCCGGAACTAGCGGACGACCAAGAGACCCAGTACTTC.

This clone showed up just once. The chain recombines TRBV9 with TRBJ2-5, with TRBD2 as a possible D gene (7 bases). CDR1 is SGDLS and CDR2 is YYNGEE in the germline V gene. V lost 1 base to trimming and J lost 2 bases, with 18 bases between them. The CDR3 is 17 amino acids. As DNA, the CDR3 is TGTGCCAGCAGCGTATCCACCCGGGGGGCCTCTCAAGAGACCCAGTACTTC. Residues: CASSVSTRGASQETQYF.

CDR3 sequence (DNA): TGTGCCATCCTCGTCCCGGGACTCGGGGAGCTGTTTTTT. Residues: CAILVPGLGELFF. The rearrangement links TRBV10-3 to TRBJ2-2; perhaps TRBD2 as D (6 bases). Trimming stripped 8 bases from V and 7 bases from J, with 14 bases between. The germline gives CDR1 ENHRY, CDR2 SYGVKD. The CDR3 is 13 residues long.